Shown below are 21 T cell receptor beta chains from a single sample sequenced in a study of T-cell memory formation after mild COVID-19 (dated by TCRdb to 2020 to 2023). The library was prepared using 5' RACE. The listed sequencing device is Illumina NovaSeq 6000. The public sequencing data were trimmed at Q25 with fastp and processed into clonotypes with MiXCR by TCRdb, which kept only in-frame beta chains. One record per CDR3 amino acid sequence lists the most common genes and DNA. The sample records roughly 250,000 distinct CDR3 sequences, 16% of which are singletons. The leading ten clones occupy 22% of the sample. Source material: PBMCs or a T cell subset sorted from them (not recorded which). The receptors here all came from a man aged 18 to 29 who had mild COVID-19 (a few samples of this study predate the infection). The sample titles of this study are shuffled in the database, so cell type and time point are left out; the donor was told from shared clones.

The chain uses TRBV7-9 and TRBJ2-3; TRBD1 aligns across 8 bases. The CDR3 is 15 amino acids. Germline assignment: CDR1 SEHNR and CDR2 FQNEAQ (reference sequence). The V and J ends lost 4 bases and 1 base, in that order; junction bases with no gene match: 4. The DNA for the CDR3 is TGTGCCAGCAGCTCGGACAGGGCTGGCACAGATACGCAGTATTTT. It yields the protein CASSSDRAGTDTQYF.

This clonotype has only a few counts. The chain combines TRBV20-1 with TRBJ1-6; D not certain. V was trimmed by 3 bases and J by 7 bases, leaving 13 bases between them. Germline V gives CDR1 DFQATT, CDR2 SNEGSKA (reference sequence). The CDR3 loop spans 14 amino acids. CDR3 amino acids: CSARREGRNSPLHF. The CDR3 bases are TGCAGTGCTAGGAGGGAGGGAAGGAATTCACCCCTCCACTTT.

This chain links TRBV5-1 with TRBJ2-4; 7 positions match TRBD1. The V and J ends lost 10 bases and 5 bases, in that order; junction bases with no gene match: 9. Germline loops: CDR1 SGHRS, CDR2 YFSETQ. The CDR3 extends over 13 amino acids. The CDR3 DNA sequence: TGCGCCTCGAGAGGGGGCGGAGAAAACATTCAGTACTTC. Amino acid sequence: CASRGGGENIQYF. The variable domain in full, completed from reference TRBV5-1 and TRBJ2-4, reads KAGVTQTPRYLIKTRGQQVTLSCSPISGHRSVSWYQQTPGQGLQFLFEYFSETQRNKGNFPGRFSGRQFSNSRSEMNVSTLELGDSALYLCASRGGGENIQYFGAGTRLSVL.

This clonotype was seen at least ten times. The chain couples TRBV29-1 to TRBJ2-1; 9 positions agree with TRBD2. This CDR3 has 14 amino acids. Germline lookup yields CDR1 SQVTM and CDR2 ANQGSEA. V lost 2 bases to trimming and J lost 10 bases; unmatched junction nucleotides: 9. The CDR3 loop is CSVEIAGVYEEQFF. The CDR3, as DNA: TGCAGCGTTGAAATAGCGGGGGTTTATGAGGAGCAGTTCTTC.

The chain links TRBV6-2 or TRBV6-3 to TRBJ2-7; 7 nucleotides match TRBD2. The CDR3 is 13 amino acids. CDR1 and CDR2 (germline): MNHEY, SVGEGT. Losses at the gene ends were 6 bases for V and 5 bases for J; bases not matched to a gene: 7. As DNA, the CDR3 is TGTGCCAGCAGGGTAGCGGGCCCCCACGAGCAGTACTTC. Its protein product is CASRVAGPHEQYF.

The chain has TRBV4-3 and TRBJ1-2; 7 bases map to TRBD1. Trimming cost V 3 bases and J 7 bases; bases outside gene matches: 8. The CDR3 is made up of 14 amino acids. Germline values: CDR1 LGHNA, CDR2 YSLEER. The CDR3 DNA reads as TGCGCCAGCAGCCAGCCGGGACAGTCCCCTGGCTACACCTTC. This encodes CASSQPGQSPGYTF.

This clonotype was seen a handful of times. The chain uses TRBV5-1 and TRBJ2-5; weak D call: TRBD2 (6 bases). V lost 0 bases and J lost 0, with 15 bases in between. The germline gives CDR1 SGHRS, CDR2 YFSETQ. This CDR3 has 17 residues. CDR3 nucleotide sequence: TGCGCCAGCAGCTTGGCCGGGAGCGGAAGGTACCAAGAGACCCAGTACTTC. Protein product: CASSLAGSGRYQETQYF.

CDR3 amino acids: CSVVLGADIQYF. The CDR3 coding sequence is TGCAGCGTTGTTCTGGGGGCAGACATTCAGTACTTC. The V call is TRBV29-1, the J call TRBJ2-4; a possible D gene is TRBD1 (6 bases). This CDR3 has 12 residues. The V and J ends lost 4 bases and 8 bases respectively, with 12 bases between them. Germline V gene sequence: CDR1 SQVTM, CDR2 ANQGSEA.

This chain uses TRBV15 with TRBJ1-1; 8 positions match TRBD1. With 3 bases clipped from V and 0 bases from J, the junction kept 3 bases outside the gene matches. Germline CDR1 reads LNHNV; CDR2 reads YYDKDF (reference sequence). This CDR3 spans 15 amino acids. CDR3 loop: CATSRDRVLNTEAFF. CDR3 bases: TGTGCCACCAGCAGGGACAGGGTGCTGAACACTGAAGCTTTCTTT.

The chain combines TRBV4-2 with TRBJ1-5, with D possibly matching TRBD1 (5 bases). Trimming pared 4 bases from V and 6 bases from J, leaving 22 bases between. The germline gives CDR1 LGHNA, CDR2 YNFKEQ. There are 17 residues in the CDR3. The CDR3 bases are TGTGCCAGCAGCCTAGGATGGGGAGAAACCCAGGGTCAGCCCCAGCATTTT. Amino acid sequence: CASSLGWGETQGQPQHF.

J is TRBJ2-2 and V is TRBV7-2; D may be TRBD1 or TRBD2 (5 bases each). V lost 8 bases, J lost 7 bases, and 26 bases lay in between. Germline-derived CDR1 and CDR2 are SGHTA and FQGNSA. CDR3 size: 17 residues. The CDR3 region has the DNA TGTGCCAGCTCCCTTTGGGCCTGGGGGAAGTGGGGCGGGGAGCTGTTTTTT. As protein: CASSLWAWGKWGGELFF.

The rearrangement uses TRBV7-3 and TRBJ2-2; TRBD1 might be the D (5 bases). Germline V gene data show CDR1 as SGHTA and CDR2 as FQGTGA. Trimming took 5 bases from V and 0 from J, leaving 10 bases between them. The CDR3 is 15 amino acids. This chain's CDR3 is CASSPQGTNTGELFF. The CDR3 DNA is TGTGCCAGCAGCCCCCAGGGCACGAACACCGGGGAGCTGTTTTTT.

This clonotype was seen only a few times. The chain has TRBV19 and TRBJ2-7; the D is unclear. This CDR3 is built from 13 residues. V was pared by 5 bases and J by 3 bases, with 11 bases between. CDR1 and CDR2 from the germline V gene are LNHDA and SQIVND (reference sequence). The CDR3 loop reads CASSFGGLYEQYF. Written as DNA, the CDR3 is TGTGCCAGTAGTTTTGGCGGCCTCTACGAGCAGTACTTC.

The chain joins TRBV6-5 to TRBJ2-7; the match to TRBD1 covers 11 bases. This CDR3 comprises 14 residues. The trim removed 6 bases at V and 3 bases at J, leaving 4 bases unmatched. The germline gives CDR1 MNHEY, CDR2 SVGAGI. CDR3 sequence reads: CASRAGTGGYEQYV. In DNA form, the CDR3 reads TGTGCCAGCAGGGCCGGGACAGGGGGCTACGAGCAGTACGTC.

This clonotype was seen a few times. This chain joins TRBV29-1 and TRBJ2-7; D possibly uses TRBD1 or TRBD2 (5 bases each). Between the trimmed V and J ends, which lost 6 bases and 0 bases, there was a span of 15 bases. The CDR3 extends over 14 amino acids. CDR1 is SQVTM, CDR2 ANQGSEA, per germline. The chain's CDR3 is CSVGDPWSSYEQYF. The CDR3 DNA is TGCAGCGTCGGGGACCCATGGAGCTCCTACGAGCAGTACTTC.

The gene calls are TRBV20-1 and TRBJ2-5; perhaps TRBD2 as D (5 bases). The germline V and J ends were trimmed by 2 bases and 1 base, with 11 bases remaining between them. The CDR3 is 14 amino acids. Germline V gene data show CDR1 as DFQATT and CDR2 as SNEGSKA (reference sequence). CDR3 nucleotides: TGCAGTGCTAGACCGTCGCGGGTCCAAGAGACCCAGTACTTC. Translated, it gives CSARPSRVQETQYF.

This clonotype showed up just a few times. The rearrangement joins TRBV29-1 to TRBJ2-7; D ambiguous. CDR1 and CDR2 from the germline V gene are SQVTM and ANQGSEA. The CDR3 totals 13 residues. V was trimmed by 4 bases and J by 3 bases, leaving 13 bases between them. CDR3 nucleotide sequence: TGCAGCGTTGTGCCTGGGAACCGCTACGAGCAGTACTTC. Translated, it gives CSVVPGNRYEQYF.

This clonotype was detected a few times. The genes are TRBV5-5 and TRBJ2-2; D remains unclear. CDR3 size: 12 residues. Germline lookup yields CDR1 SGHKS and CDR2 YYEKEE (reference sequence). Trimming cost V 5 bases and J 7 bases, with 9 bases left between them. CDR3 coding DNA: TGTGCCAGCAGAGGCAGTAACGGGGAGCTGTTTTTT. Translating gives CASRGSNGELFF.

V is TRBV12-3 or TRBV12-4 and J is TRBJ2-2, with no clear D. The CDR3 runs 13 residues. V lost 6 bases to trimming and J lost 5 bases, with 10 bases between them. The CDR3 loop is CASRSMGTGELFF. DNA for the CDR3: TGTGCCAGCAGAAGTATGGGAACCGGGGAGCTGTTTTTT.

This clonotype occurred many times. This sequence joins TRBV12-3 or TRBV12-4 and TRBJ2-2, with a tentative D call TRBD2 (6 bases). The CDR3 sequence is 14 residues long. Trimming removed 6 bases at V and 6 bases at J, with 14 bases between. The CDR3 DNA reads as TGTGCCAGCAGCCCCACGGGGGATCCCGGGGAGCTGTTTTTT. As protein: CASSPTGDPGELFF.

The gene calls are TRBV29-1 and TRBJ2-5; 10 bases line up with TRBD2. In germline, CDR1 is SQVTM, CDR2 ANQGSEA. The V and J ends lost 7 bases and 2 bases, in that order; junction bases with no gene match: 4. This CDR3 region has 13 residues. DNA for the CDR3: TGCAGCGGACAGACTAGCGGGCAAGAGACCCAGTACTTC. This translates into CSGQTSGQETQYF. Complete variable domain (other parts from reference TRBV29-1 and TRBJ2-5): SAVISQKPSRDICQRGTSLTIQCQVDSQVTMMFWYRQQPGQSLTLIATANQGSEATYESGFVIDKFPISRPNLTFSTLTVSNMSPEDSSIYLCSGQTSGQETQYFGPGTRLLVL.